The 22 T cell receptor beta chains presented below share a single source sample, sequenced in a study of blood T cell repertoires in COVID-19. Using immunoSEQ multiplex PCR, the repertoire was profiled, and TCRdb retains in-frame clones only, with some absent. The table has about 240,000 clones, about four fifths seen once; the top ten hold around 7.5%. The sample consisted of peripheral blood. The receptors derive from an elderly woman with COVID-19, enrolled during active disease.

The chain is built from TRBV28 and TRBJ2-7, with TRBD1 matching over 11 bases. With V trimmed by 6 bases and J by 2 bases, 0 bases remained unmatched. Germline CDR1 and CDR2: MDHEN and SYDVKM. The CDR3 length is 13 residues. The chain's CDR3 is CASRGQGAYEQYF. Written as DNA, the CDR3 is TGTGCCAGCAGGGGACAGGGGGCCTACGAGCAGTACTTC.

V gene TRBV7-9 combines with J gene TRBJ1-1; D unclear. The CDR3 totals 11 residues. The V gene lost 1 base and the J gene lost 7 bases, with 4 bases spanning the gap. Per the germline V gene, CDR1 is SEHNR and CDR2 is FQNEAQ (reference sequence). CDR3 bases: TGTGCCAGCAGCTTAGTTAATGAAGCTTTCTTT. Encoded protein: CASSLVNEAFF.

The rearrangement links TRBV19 to TRBJ1-2, with 8 positions matching TRBD1. The CDR3 consists of 19 residues. V was pared by 4 bases and J by 0 bases, with 16 bases of the junction left unmatched. CDR1 and CDR2 from the germline V gene are LNHDA and SQIVND (reference sequence). The CDR3 protein is CASSNHRAGQAVPNYGYTF. Here the CDR3 DNA reads TGTGCCAGTAGTAACCACCGGGCGGGACAGGCAGTTCCTAACTATGGCTACACCTTC.

The chain is built from TRBV18 and TRBJ1-1, with D tentatively TRBD1 (5 bases). Germline V lookup: CDR1 KGHSH, CDR2 LQKENI. V was shortened by 0 bases and J by 5 bases, with 22 bases between the two germline ends. The CDR3 covers 18 residues. CDR3 in amino acids: CASSPPGRDFGARTEAFF. In DNA form, the CDR3 reads TGTGCCAGCTCACCACCGGGTCGTGACTTTGGGGCGCGGACTGAAGCTTTCTTT.

The chain uses TRBV10-1 and TRBJ1-2, with D possibly TRBD1 on 5 matching bases. The germline gives CDR1 WNHNN, CDR2 SYGVQD (reference sequence). CDR3 length equals 13 residues. Trimming stripped 0 bases from V and 7 bases from J, with 9 bases between. DNA of the CDR3: TGCGCCAGCAGTGAGTCTGGGACTGTTGGCTACACCTTC. Translating it yields CASSESGTVGYTF.

The chain couples TRBV30 to TRBJ1-4; D uncertain. Germline V gene sequence: CDR1 GTSNPN, CDR2 SVGIG (reference sequence). CDR3 length: 17 residues. Trimming took off 0 bases at V and 2 bases at J, with 16 bases between the two ends. The CDR3 sequence: CAWSVLVGGMTNEKLFF. CDR3 bases: TGTGCCTGGAGTGTACTCGTCGGAGGGATGACTAATGAAAAACTGTTTTTT.

This clone was seen a few times. The chain combines TRBV5-1 with TRBJ1-4, with D perhaps TRBD1 (5 bases). V was cut by 0 bases and J by 8 bases, with 5 bases left in between. Germline loops: CDR1 SGHRS, CDR2 YFSETQ. This CDR3 comprises 12 residues. CDR3 sequence: CASSLGGEKLFF. The CDR3 DNA is TGCGCCAGCAGCTTGGGGGGCGAAAAACTGTTTTTT.

The rearrangement joins TRBV15 to TRBJ2-3, with 8 bases that match TRBD1. The junction had 4 bases not matched to a gene; V was cut back by 5 bases and J by 0 bases. This CDR3 spans 15 amino acids. CDR1 LNHNV and CDR2 YYDKDF come from the germline V gene (reference sequence). CDR3 sequence (DNA): TGTGCCACCAGCGGACAGGGATCTAGCACAGATACGCAGTATTTT. Protein product: CATSGQGSSTDTQYF. Looking up the rest from reference TRBV15 and TRBJ2-3 gives the full variable domain: DAMVIQNPRYQVTQFGKPVTLSCSQTLNHNVMYWYQQKSSQAPKLLFHYYDKDFNNEADTPDNFQSRRPNTSFCFLDIRSPGLGDTAMYLCATSGQGSSTDTQYFGPGTRLTVL.

The chain is built from TRBV3-1 (or the pseudogene TRBV3-2) and TRBJ1-2, with 7 bases that match TRBD1. Germline assignment: CDR1 LGHDT and CDR2 YNNKEL (reference sequence). J gave up 6 bases and V 4 bases, and 11 bases lay outside the gene matches. The CDR3 is 15 residues long. CDR3 protein: CASSRLDRAGDGYTF. The CDR3 DNA follows: TGTGCCAGCAGCCGTTTAGACAGGGCAGGGGATGGCTACACCTTC.

This clone has only one observation. This chain joins TRBV28 and TRBJ1-2; no clear D gene. Trimming cost V 6 bases and J 8 bases, with 7 bases left between them. Germline V gives CDR1 MDHEN, CDR2 SYDVKM. CDR3 size: 10 residues. CDR3 in amino acids: CASRGSGYTF. The CDR3 coding sequence is TGTGCCAGCAGAGGGAGCGGCTACACCTTC.

Points on this clone: The same CDR3 arises from other DNA sequences in this sample as well. The chain is built from TRBV5-1 and TRBJ2-3, with 9 nucleotides matching TRBD2. Germline-derived CDR1 and CDR2 are SGHRS and YFSETQ. CDR3 size: 15 residues. Unmatched junction bases numbered 2, after V lost 0 bases and J lost 3 bases. The CDR3 coding sequence is TGCGCCAGCAGCTTGGGGCTAGCGGGGACAGATACGCAGTATTTT. Protein product: CASSLGLAGTDTQYF.

This clone showed up just a few times. The rearrangement uses TRBV6-5 and TRBJ1-1; TRBD1 matches 10 bases. J lost 6 bases, V lost 5 bases, and 9 bases had no gene match. The CDR3 is 15 amino acids. CDR1 is MNHEY and CDR2 is SVGAGI in the germline V gene. Here the CDR3 DNA reads TGTGCCAGCAGTAGGGGACAGGGGAAGAGGGCTGAAGCTTTCTTT. Its protein product is CASSRGQGKRAEAFF.

V usage is TRBV28 and J usage is TRBJ1-2; 10 nucleotides agree with TRBD1. This CDR3 comprises 13 residues. V lost 5 bases to trimming and J lost 10 bases; unmatched junction nucleotides: 7. In germline, CDR1 is MDHEN, CDR2 SYDVKM. CDR3 nucleotides: TGTGCCAGCAGTCCCGGGACAGGGGTCGCCTACACCTTC. Translated: CASSPGTGVAYTF.

This sequence joins TRBV5-1 and TRBJ1-2, with 7 bases fitting TRBD1. The V and J ends lost 4 bases and 8 bases, in that order; junction bases with no gene match: 5. The CDR3 consists of 12 residues. Germline V gene data show CDR1 as SGHRS and CDR2 as YFSETQ. CDR3 protein: CASSHIRGGYTF. The CDR3 DNA is TGCGCCAGCAGCCATATCAGGGGGGGCTACACCTTC.

The chain recombines TRBV27 with TRBJ1-5; weak D call: TRBD1 (6 bases). The CDR3 covers 14 residues. Germline V gene sequence: CDR1 MNHEY, CDR2 SMNVEV (reference sequence). V shed 6 bases and J shed 7 bases, with 16 bases lying between them. DNA for the CDR3: TGTGCCAGCAGCCCTTGGGGGGGCGGCCAGCCCCAGCATTTT. It encodes CASSPWGGGQPQHF.

The rearrangement links TRBV7-8 to TRBJ2-3, with 8 bases identical to TRBD1. J lost 2 bases, V lost 4 bases, and 5 bases had no gene match. The V gene's germline CDR1 is SGHVS and CDR2 FQNEAQ. The CDR3 loop spans 15 amino acids. This chain's CDR3 is CASSSPGQDTDTQYF. In nucleotides, the CDR3 is TGTGCCAGCAGCTCCCCGGGACAGGACACAGATACGCAGTATTTT.

Notes on this clone: Other DNA sequences from this sample encode an identical CDR3 as well. The chain couples TRBV3-1 (or the pseudogene TRBV3-2) to TRBJ1-1; TRBD1 is a possible D gene (5 bases). The CDR3 spans 14 residues. Trimming took off 1 base at V and 1 base at J, with 7 bases between the two ends. Per germline, CDR1 LGHDT and CDR2 YNNKEL (reference sequence). CDR3 sequence: CASSQVQGNTEAFF. CDR3 DNA: TGTGCCAGCAGCCAAGTCCAGGGGAACACTGAAGCTTTCTTT.

The rearrangement joins TRBV6-2 or TRBV6-3 to TRBJ2-3; D possibly corresponds to TRBD2 (5 bases). This CDR3 spans 16 amino acids. V lost 3 bases, J lost 0 bases, and 13 bases lay in between. Per the germline V gene, CDR1 is MNHEY and CDR2 is SVGEGT. The CDR3 reads CASSYSGYGSTDTQYF. The CDR3 bases are TGTGCCAGCAGTTATTCGGGGTACGGGAGCACAGATACGCAGTATTTT.

This clone was seen a single time. Other DNA sequences in this sample translate to the same CDR3. The V call is TRBV5-1, the J call TRBJ1-2; 10 nucleotides line up with TRBD1. V was clipped by 2 bases and J by 5 bases; unmatched bases: 3. The CDR3 covers 14 residues. In germline, CDR1 is SGHRS, CDR2 YFSETQ. CDR3 loop: CASSLSGQGYGYTF. CDR3 nucleotides: TGCGCCAGCAGCTTATCGGGACAGGGGTATGGCTACACCTTC.

The chain is built from TRBV19 and TRBJ2-7; D gene unclear. The CDR3 covers 13 residues. Germline V gives CDR1 LNHDA, CDR2 SQIVND (reference sequence). Between the trimmed V and J ends, which lost 4 bases and 5 bases, there was a span of 12 bases. As DNA, the CDR3 is TGTGCCAGTAGTACCCCGAATAGTAACGAGCAGTACTTC. Translated: CASSTPNSNEQYF. The complete variable domain, with remaining parts taken from reference TRBV19 and TRBJ2-7, reads DGGITQSPKYLFRKEGQNVTLSCEQNLNHDAMYWYRQDPGQGLRLIYYSQIVNDFQKGDIAEGYSVSREKKESFPLTVTSAQKNPTAFYLCASSTPNSNEQYFGPGTRLTVT.

V is TRBV19 and J is TRBJ2-5; D gene ambiguous. V was cut by 4 bases and J by 3 bases, with 18 bases left in between. There are 16 residues in the CDR3. Germline loops: CDR1 LNHDA, CDR2 SQIVND (reference sequence). The CDR3 here is CASSSGSYLREETQYF. As DNA, the CDR3 is TGTGCCAGTAGTAGCGGCAGCTATTTACGCGAAGAGACCCAGTACTTC. Full variable domain (outside the CDR3, taken from reference TRBV19 and TRBJ2-5): DGGITQSPKYLFRKEGQNVTLSCEQNLNHDAMYWYRQDPGQGLRLIYYSQIVNDFQKGDIAEGYSVSREKKESFPLTVTSAQKNPTAFYLCASSSGSYLREETQYFGPGTRLLVL.

The gene calls are TRBV11-2 and TRBJ2-2; TRBD2 agrees at 12 bases. J gave up 8 bases and V 5 bases, and 6 bases lay outside the gene matches. Germline lookup yields CDR1 SGHAT and CDR2 FQNNGV. This CDR3 contains 15 residues. CDR3: CASSPSGRALGELFF. The CDR3 nucleotides read TGTGCCAGCAGCCCTAGCGGGAGGGCCCTAGGGGAGCTGTTTTTT.